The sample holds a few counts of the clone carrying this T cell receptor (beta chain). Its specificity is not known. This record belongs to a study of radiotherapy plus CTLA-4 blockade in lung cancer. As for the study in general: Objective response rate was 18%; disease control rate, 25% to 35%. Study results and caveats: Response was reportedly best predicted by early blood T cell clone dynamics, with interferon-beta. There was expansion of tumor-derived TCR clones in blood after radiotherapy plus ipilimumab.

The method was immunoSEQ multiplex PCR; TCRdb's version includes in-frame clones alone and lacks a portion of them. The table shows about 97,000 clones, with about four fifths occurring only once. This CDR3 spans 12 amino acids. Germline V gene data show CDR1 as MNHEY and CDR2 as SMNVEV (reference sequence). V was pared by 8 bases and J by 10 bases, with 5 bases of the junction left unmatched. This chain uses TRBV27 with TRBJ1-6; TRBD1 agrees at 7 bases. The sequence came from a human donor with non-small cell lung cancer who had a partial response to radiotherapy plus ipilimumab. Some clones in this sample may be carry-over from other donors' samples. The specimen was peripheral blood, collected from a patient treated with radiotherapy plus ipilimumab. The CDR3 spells CASRTGGSPLHF. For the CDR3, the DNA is TGTGCCAGCCGGACAGGAGGATCACCCCTCCACTTT.